The sequence of this T cell receptor beta chain was determined in a study of T cells in Graves' hyperthyroidism and ophthalmopathy. Using RNA transcripts as the source, TCR beta CDR3 regions were amplified. TCR CDR3 regions were first amplified by RT-PCR with HTBI primers. One entry per CDR3 protein results from TCRdb running MiXCR on the multiplex PCR reads. The sample contains under 350,000 distinct CDR3 sequences, less than 30% of which appear only once. The V end was cut by 0 bases, the J end by 4 bases, with 9 bases between. The CDR3 loop spans 14 amino acids. Germline CDR1 SGHTA, CDR2 FQGNSA. This clonotype appeared many times.

The chain employs TRBV7-2 and TRBJ1-2; a weak D match, TRBD1 (6 bases). The sequence came from a man aged 40-49 years with Graves' hyperthyroidism that later progressed to Graves' ophthalmopathy. Sample: blood. CDR3 sequence reads: CASSLAAGAYGYTF. CDR3 DNA sequence: TGTGCCAGCAGCTTAGCGGCAGGGGCCTATGGCTACACCTTC.